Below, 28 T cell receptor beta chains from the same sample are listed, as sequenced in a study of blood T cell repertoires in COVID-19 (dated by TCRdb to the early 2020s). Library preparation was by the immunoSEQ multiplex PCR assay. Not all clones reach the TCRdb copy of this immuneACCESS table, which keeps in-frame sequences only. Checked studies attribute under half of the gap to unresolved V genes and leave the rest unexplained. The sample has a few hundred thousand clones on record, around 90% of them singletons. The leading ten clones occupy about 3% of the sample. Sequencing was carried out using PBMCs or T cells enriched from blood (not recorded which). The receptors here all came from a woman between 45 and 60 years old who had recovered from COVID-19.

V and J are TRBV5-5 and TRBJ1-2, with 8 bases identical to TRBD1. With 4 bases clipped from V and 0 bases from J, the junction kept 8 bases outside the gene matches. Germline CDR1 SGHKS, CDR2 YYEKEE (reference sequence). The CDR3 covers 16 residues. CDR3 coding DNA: TGTGCCAGCAGCGCTGGGACAGGTCAATCTAACTATGGCTACACCTTC. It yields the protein CASSAGTGQSNYGYTF.

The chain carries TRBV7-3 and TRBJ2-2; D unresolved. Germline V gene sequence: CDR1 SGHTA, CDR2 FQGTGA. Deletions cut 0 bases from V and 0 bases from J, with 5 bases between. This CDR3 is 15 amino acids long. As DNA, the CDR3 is TGTGCCAGCAGCTTAACCAACTCGAACACCGGGGAGCTGTTTTTT. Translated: CASSLTNSNTGELFF.

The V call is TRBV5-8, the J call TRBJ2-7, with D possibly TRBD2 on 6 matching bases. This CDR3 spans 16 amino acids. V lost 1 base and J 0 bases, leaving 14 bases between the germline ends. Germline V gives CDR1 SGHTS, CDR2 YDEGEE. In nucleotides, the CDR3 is TGTGCCAGCAGCTTGCATTCTAGCGCATACTCCTACGAGCAGTACTTC. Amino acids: CASSLHSSAYSYEQYF.

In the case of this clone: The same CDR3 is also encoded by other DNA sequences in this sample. The CDR3 region has the DNA TGTGCCAGCAGCTCGGGCTCCTACAATGAGCAGTTCTTC. This translates into CASSSGSYNEQFF. This chain joins TRBV7-9 and TRBJ2-1; D is uncertain. This CDR3 is 13 amino acids long. V was clipped by 4 bases and J by 0 bases, with 4 bases between them. Germline assignment: CDR1 SEHNR and CDR2 FQNEAQ (reference sequence).

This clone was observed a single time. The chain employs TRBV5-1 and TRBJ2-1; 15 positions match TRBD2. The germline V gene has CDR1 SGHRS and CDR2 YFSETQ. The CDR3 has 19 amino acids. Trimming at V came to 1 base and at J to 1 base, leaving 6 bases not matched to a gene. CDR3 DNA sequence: TGCGCCAGCAGCTTGCCCGGACTAGCGGGAGGGCCATCCTACAATGAGCAGTTCTTC. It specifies CASSLPGLAGGPSYNEQFF.

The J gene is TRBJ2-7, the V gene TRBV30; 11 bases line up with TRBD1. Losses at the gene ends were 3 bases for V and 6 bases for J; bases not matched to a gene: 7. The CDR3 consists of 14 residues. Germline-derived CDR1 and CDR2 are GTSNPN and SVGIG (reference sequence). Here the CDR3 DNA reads TGTGCCTGGAGCCCCCCGGACAGGGGGCGCGAGCAGTACTTC. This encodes CAWSPPDRGREQYF.

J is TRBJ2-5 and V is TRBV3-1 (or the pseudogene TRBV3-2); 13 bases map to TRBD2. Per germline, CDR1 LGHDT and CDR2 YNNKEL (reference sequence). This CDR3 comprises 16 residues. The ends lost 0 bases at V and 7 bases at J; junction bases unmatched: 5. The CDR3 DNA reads TGTGCCAGCAGCCAAGATTGGACTAGCGGGAGATGGACCCAGTACTTC. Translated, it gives CASSQDWTSGRWTQYF.

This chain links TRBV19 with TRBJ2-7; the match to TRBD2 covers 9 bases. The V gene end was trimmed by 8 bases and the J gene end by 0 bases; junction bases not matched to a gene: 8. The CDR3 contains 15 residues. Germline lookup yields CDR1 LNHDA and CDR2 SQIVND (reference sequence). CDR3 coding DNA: TGTGCCAGTCGCCCTAGCGGGACTAGCTCCTACGAGCAGTACTTC. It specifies CASRPSGTSSYEQYF.

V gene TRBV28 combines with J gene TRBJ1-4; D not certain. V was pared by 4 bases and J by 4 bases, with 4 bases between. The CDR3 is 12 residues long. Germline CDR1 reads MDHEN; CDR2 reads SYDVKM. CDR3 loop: CASSSHNEKLFF. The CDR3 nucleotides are TGTGCCAGCAGTTCCCATAATGAAAAACTGTTTTTT.

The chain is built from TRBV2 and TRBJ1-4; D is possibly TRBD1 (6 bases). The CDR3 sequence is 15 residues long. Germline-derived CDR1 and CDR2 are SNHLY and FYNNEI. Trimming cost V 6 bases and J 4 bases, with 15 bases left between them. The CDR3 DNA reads TGTGCCAGCAGGAACCCAGGGGATGTTAATGAAAAACTGTTTTTT. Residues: CASRNPGDVNEKLFF.

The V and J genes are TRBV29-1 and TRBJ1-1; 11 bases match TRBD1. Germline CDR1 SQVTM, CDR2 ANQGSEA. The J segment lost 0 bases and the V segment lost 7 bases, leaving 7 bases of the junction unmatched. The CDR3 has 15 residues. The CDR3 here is CSAGDRGVLNTEAFF. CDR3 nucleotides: TGCAGCGCCGGGGACAGGGGGGTCCTGAACACTGAAGCTTTCTTT. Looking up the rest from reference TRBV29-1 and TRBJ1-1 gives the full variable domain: SAVISQKPSRDICQRGTSLTIQCQVDSQVTMMFWYRQQPGQSLTLIATANQGSEATYESGFVIDKFPISRPNLTFSTLTVSNMSPEDSSIYLCSAGDRGVLNTEAFFGQGTRLTVV.

The CDR3 DNA sequence: TGTGCCAGCAGCCAACAATGGACTAGTATGGGGGAGCAGTACTTC. Protein: CASSQQWTSMGEQYF. The rearrangement uses TRBV4-2 and TRBJ2-7, with 7 nucleotides matching TRBD2. Germline CDR1 and CDR2: LGHNA and YNFKEQ. The V gene end was trimmed by 2 bases and the J gene end by 7 bases; junction bases not matched to a gene: 11. The CDR3 runs 15 residues.

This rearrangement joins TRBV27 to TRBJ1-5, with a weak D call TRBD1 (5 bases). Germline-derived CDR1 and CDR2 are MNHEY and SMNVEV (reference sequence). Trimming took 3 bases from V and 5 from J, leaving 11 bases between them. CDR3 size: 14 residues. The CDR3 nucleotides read TGTGCCAGCAGTTTGTTTGCAGGGCATCAGCCCCAGCATTTT. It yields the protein CASSLFAGHQPQHF.

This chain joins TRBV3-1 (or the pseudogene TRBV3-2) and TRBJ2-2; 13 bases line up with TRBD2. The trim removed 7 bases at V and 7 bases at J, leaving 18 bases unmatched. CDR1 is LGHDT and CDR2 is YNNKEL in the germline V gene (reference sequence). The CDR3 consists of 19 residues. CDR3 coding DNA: TGTGCCAGCACCCACCGCCAACAGCCGGGACTAGCGGGAATCGGGGAGCTGTTTTTT. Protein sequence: CASTHRQQPGLAGIGELFF.

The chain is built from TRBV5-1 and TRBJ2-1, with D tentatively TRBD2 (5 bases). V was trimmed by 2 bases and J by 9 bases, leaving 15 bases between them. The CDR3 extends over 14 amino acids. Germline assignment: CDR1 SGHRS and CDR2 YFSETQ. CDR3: CASSFSPSDFEQFF. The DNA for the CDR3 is TGCGCCAGCAGCTTTTCTCCGTCGGACTTTGAGCAGTTCTTC.

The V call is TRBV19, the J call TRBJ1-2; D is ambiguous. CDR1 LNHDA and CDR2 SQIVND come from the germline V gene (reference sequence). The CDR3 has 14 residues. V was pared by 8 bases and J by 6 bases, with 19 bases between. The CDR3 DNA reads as TGTGCCAGTGGCGGGCCCCTTGCGACTGATGGCTACACCTTC. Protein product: CASGGPLATDGYTF.

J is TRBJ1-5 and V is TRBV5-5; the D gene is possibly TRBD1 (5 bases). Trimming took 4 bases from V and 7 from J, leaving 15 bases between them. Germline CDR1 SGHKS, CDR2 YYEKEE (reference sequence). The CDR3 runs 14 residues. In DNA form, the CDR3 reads TGTGCCAGCAGCACTGGGACTGACGTCCAGCCCCAGCATTTT. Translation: CASSTGTDVQPQHF. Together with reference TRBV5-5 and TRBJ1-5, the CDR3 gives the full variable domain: DAGVTQSPTHLIKTRGQQVTLRCSPISGHKSVSWYQQVLGQGPQFIFQYYEKEERGRGNFPDRFSARQFPNYSSELNVNALLLGDSALYLCASSTGTDVQPQHFGDGTRLSIL.

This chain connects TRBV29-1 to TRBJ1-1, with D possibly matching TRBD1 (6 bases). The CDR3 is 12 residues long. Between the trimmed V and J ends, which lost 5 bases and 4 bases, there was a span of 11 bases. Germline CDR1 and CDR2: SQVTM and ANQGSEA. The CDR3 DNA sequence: TGCAGCGTTAAGGGGGGGTTCACTGAAGCTTTCTTT. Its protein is CSVKGGFTEAFF.

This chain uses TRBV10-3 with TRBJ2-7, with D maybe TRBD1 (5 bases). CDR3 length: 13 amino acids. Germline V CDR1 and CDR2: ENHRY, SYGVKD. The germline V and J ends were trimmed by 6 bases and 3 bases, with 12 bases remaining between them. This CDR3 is CAIRTTDLYEQYF. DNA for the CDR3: TGTGCCATCAGGACGACAGACCTCTACGAGCAGTACTTC.

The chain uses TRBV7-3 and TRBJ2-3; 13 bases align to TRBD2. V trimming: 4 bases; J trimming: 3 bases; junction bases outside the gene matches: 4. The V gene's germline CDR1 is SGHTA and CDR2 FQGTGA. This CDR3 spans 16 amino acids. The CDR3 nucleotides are TGTGCCAGCAGCTCCGGGACTAGCGGGGTAACAGATACGCAGTATTTT. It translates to CASSSGTSGVTDTQYF.

The CDR3 DNA follows: TGCAGCGTGGGACAGTACAATGAGCAGTTCTTC. Its translation is CSVGQYNEQFF. This rearrangement joins TRBV29-1 to TRBJ2-1; 7 nucleotides line up with TRBD1. Trimming cost V 6 bases and J 4 bases; bases outside gene matches: 0. CDR1 and CDR2 (germline): SQVTM, ANQGSEA. The CDR3 loop spans 11 amino acids.

This CDR3 reads CASTTGGNTIYF. CDR3 DNA: TGTGCCAGCACGACAGGGGGAAACACCATATATTTT. The chain links TRBV28 to TRBJ1-3; TRBD1 matches at 7 bases. The CDR3 extends over 12 amino acids. The J segment lost 4 bases and the V segment lost 7 bases, leaving 1 base of the junction unmatched. Germline CDR1 MDHEN, CDR2 SYDVKM.

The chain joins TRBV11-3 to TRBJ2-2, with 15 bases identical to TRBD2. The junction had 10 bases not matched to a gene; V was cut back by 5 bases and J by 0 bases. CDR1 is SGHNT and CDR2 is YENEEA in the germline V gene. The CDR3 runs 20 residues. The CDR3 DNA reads TGTGCCAGCAGCCTAACCGGGACTAGCGGGAGGAAGGCGAACACCGGGGAGCTGTTTTTT. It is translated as CASSLTGTSGRKANTGELFF.

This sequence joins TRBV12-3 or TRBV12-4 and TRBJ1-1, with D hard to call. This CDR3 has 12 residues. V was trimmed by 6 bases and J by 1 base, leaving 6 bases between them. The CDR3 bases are TGTGCCAGCAGGTGGGCGAACACTGAAGCTTTCTTT. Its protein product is CASRWANTEAFF.

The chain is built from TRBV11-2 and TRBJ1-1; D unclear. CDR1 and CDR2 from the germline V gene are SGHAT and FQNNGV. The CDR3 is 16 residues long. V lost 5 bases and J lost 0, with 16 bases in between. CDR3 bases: TGTGCCAGCAGCCCCTTTAGAGGGTCCATGAACACTGAAGCTTTCTTT. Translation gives CASSPFRGSMNTEAFF.

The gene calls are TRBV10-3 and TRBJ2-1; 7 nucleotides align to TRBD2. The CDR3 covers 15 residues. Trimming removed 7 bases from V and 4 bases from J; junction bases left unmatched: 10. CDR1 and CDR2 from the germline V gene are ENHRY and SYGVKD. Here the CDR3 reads CAITREAGAYNEQFF. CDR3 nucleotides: TGTGCCATCACAAGGGAGGCGGGAGCGTACAATGAGCAGTTCTTC.

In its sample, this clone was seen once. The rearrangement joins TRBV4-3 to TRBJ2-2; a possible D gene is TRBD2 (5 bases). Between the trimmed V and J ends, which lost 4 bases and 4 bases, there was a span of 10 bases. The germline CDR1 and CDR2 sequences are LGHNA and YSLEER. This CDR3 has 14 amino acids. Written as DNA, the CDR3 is TGCGCCAGCAGCCTCGAGCGGAGCACCGGGGAGCTGTTTTTT. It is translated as CASSLERSTGELFF.

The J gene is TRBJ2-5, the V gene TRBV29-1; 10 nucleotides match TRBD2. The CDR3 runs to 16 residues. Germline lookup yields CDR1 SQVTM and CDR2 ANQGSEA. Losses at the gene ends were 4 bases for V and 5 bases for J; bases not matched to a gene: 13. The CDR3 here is CSVVGLAGVIAETQYF. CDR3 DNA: TGCAGCGTTGTTGGTCTAGCGGGAGTGATCGCGGAGACCCAGTACTTC.